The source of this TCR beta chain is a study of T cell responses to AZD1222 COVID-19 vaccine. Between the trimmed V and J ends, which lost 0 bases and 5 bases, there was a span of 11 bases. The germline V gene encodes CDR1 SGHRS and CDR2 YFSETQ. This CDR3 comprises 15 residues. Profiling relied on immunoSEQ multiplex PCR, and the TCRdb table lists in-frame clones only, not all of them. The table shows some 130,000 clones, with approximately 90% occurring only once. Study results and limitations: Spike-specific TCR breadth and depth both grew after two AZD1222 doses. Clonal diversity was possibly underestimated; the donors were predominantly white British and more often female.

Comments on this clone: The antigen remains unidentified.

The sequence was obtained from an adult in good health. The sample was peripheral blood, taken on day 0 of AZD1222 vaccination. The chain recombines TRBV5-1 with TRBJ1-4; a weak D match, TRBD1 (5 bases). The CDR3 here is CASSLGGDANEKLFF. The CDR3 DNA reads TGCGCCAGCAGCTTGGGGGGCGACGCCAATGAAAAACTGTTTTTT.